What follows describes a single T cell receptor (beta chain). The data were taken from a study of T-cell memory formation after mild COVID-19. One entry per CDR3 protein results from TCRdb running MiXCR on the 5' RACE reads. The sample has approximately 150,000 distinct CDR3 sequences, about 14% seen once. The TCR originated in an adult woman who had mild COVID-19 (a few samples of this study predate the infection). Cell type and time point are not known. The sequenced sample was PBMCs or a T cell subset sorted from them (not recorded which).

The DNA for the CDR3 is TGCAGCGCATTAAGACTAGCGGAACAAGAGACCCAGTACTTC. Its translation: CSALRLAEQETQYF. The chain links TRBV29-1 to TRBJ2-5, with 9 bases aligning to TRBD2. Germline assignment: CDR1 SQVTM and CDR2 ANQGSEA. The CDR3 has 14 amino acids. After removal of 7 bases from V and 2 bases from J, the junction contained 8 bases not matched to a gene.